The 20 T cell receptor beta chains below come from one sample, sequenced in a study of T cells in localized non-small cell lung cancer. Only in-frame clones appear in the TCRdb table, and some are missing; sequencing was by immunoSEQ multiplex PCR. Here the sample spans 20,000 to 30,000 clones, roughly 90% being singletons. The sequenced sample was PBMCs, obtained before any cancer treatment. These receptors all come from a man aged 35 to 70 with stage II lung adenocarcinoma.

In its sample, this clone was seen a few times. V and J are TRBV19 and TRBJ2-3; TRBD2 matches 9 bases. The CDR3 has 14 amino acids. Germline lookup yields CDR1 LNHDA and CDR2 SQIVND (reference sequence). The junction had 7 bases not matched to a gene; V was cut back by 7 bases and J by 5 bases. This chain's CDR3 is CASTASGEGDTQYF. CDR3 DNA: TGTGCCAGTACCGCTAGCGGGGAAGGAGATACGCAGTATTTT.

This chain's CDR3 is CASCRTGTGYGYTF. CDR3 coding DNA: TGTGCCAGCTGCCGGACGGGCACGGGCTATGGCTACACCTTC. This chain uses TRBV6-5 with TRBJ1-2; no clear D. V lost 8 bases and J 4 bases, leaving 17 bases between the germline ends. Germline V CDR1 and CDR2: MNHEY, SVGAGI. There are 14 residues in the CDR3.

V is TRBV9 and J is TRBJ2-1, with 7 bases matching TRBD2. This CDR3 is 15 amino acids long. J gave up 1 base and V 0 bases, and 1 base lay outside the gene matches. Germline loops: CDR1 SGDLS, CDR2 YYNGEE. The CDR3 is CASSVGAGSYNEQFF. DNA of the CDR3: TGTGCCAGCAGCGTAGGAGCGGGGTCCTACAATGAGCAGTTCTTC.

Points on this clone: The junction does not match germline at one end; this may be a read error. The DNA of the CDR3 is TGTGCCGGGAGGGCTAGCGGGAGTAGGGTCGAGCAGTACTTC. It translates to CAGRASGSRVEQYF. The rearrangement joins TRBV30 to TRBJ2-7, with 10 bases identical to TRBD2. Germline CDR1 reads GTSNPN; CDR2 reads SVGIG (reference sequence). CDR3 size: 14 residues.

The rearrangement links TRBV6-6 to TRBJ1-2, with D possibly being TRBD1 (5 bases). The CDR3 has 13 amino acids. V was trimmed by 5 bases and J by 4 bases, leaving 11 bases between them. Germline CDR1 reads MNHNY; CDR2 reads SVGAGI (reference sequence). The CDR3 reads CASSNGAGYGYTF. The CDR3 DNA is TGTGCCAGCAGTAACGGGGCGGGCTATGGCTACACCTTC.

The chain joins TRBV4-3 to TRBJ2-5; possible D gene TRBD2, 5 bases. The J call is uncertain, as TRBJ2-7 better fits the DNA end. CDR1 is LGHNA and CDR2 is YSLEER in the germline V gene. This CDR3 has 15 residues. This CDR3 is CASSQEAVLSYEQYF. Written as DNA, the CDR3 is TGCGCCAGCAGCCAGGAAGCGGTCCTCTCCTACGAGCAGTACTTC.

Here the CDR3 reads CASSHWKEWTKSGNVLTF. CDR3 sequence (DNA): TGTGCCAGCAGTCACTGGAAAGAATGGACAAAGTCGGGCAACGTCCTGACTTTC. The genes are TRBV25-1 and TRBJ2-6; TRBD1 is a possible D gene (5 bases). CDR1 and CDR2 from the germline V gene are MGHDK and SYGVNS. This CDR3 is 18 amino acids long. The V end was cut by 5 bases, the J end by 9 bases, with 26 bases between.

This chain uses TRBV7-2 with TRBJ2-1, with 9 bases aligning to TRBD2. The ends lost 2 bases at V and 7 bases at J; junction bases unmatched: 6. Germline CDR1 and CDR2: SGHTA and FQGNSA. The CDR3 is made up of 15 amino acids. CDR3 amino acids: CASSLKGTSRNEQFF. Written as DNA, the CDR3 is TGTGCCAGCAGCTTAAAGGGGACTAGCCGAAATGAGCAGTTCTTC. Combining the CDR3 with reference TRBV7-2 and TRBJ2-1 gives the whole variable domain GAGVSQSPSNKVTEKGKDVELRCDPISGHTALYWYRQSLGQGLEFLIYFQGNSAPDKSGLPSDRFSAERTGGSVSTLTIQRTQQEDSAVYLCASSLKGTSRNEQFFGPGTRLTVL.

V gene TRBV6-4 combines with J gene TRBJ2-1; TRBD2 aligns across 9 bases. Per germline, CDR1 MRHNA and CDR2 SNTAGT. Trimming took 3 bases from V and 4 from J; bases not matched to a gene: 4. The CDR3 is 15 amino acids. The CDR3 sequence: CASSEVAGGYNEQFF. The CDR3 DNA sequence: TGTGCCAGCAGTGAAGTGGCGGGAGGGTACAATGAGCAGTTCTTC.

This clone was counted a few times. V and J are TRBV7-2 and TRBJ1-6; D might be TRBD1 (5 bases). The ends were cut back, 5 bases at V and 4 bases at J, with 9 bases in the middle. The CDR3 has 14 residues. Germline V gives CDR1 SGHTA, CDR2 FQGNSA. CDR3 region: CASSQTAYNSPLHF. CDR3 sequence (DNA): TGTGCCAGCAGCCAGACAGCTTATAATTCACCCCTCCACTTT.

The CDR3 reads CASSPGQGLYTGELFF. The CDR3 DNA reads TGTGCCAGCAGCCCGGGACAGGGTCTCTACACCGGGGAGCTGTTTTTT. The chain uses TRBV7-9 and TRBJ2-2, with 9 bases identical to TRBD1. The CDR3 is 16 amino acids. Trimming took 5 bases from V and 3 from J; bases not matched to a gene: 7. Germline CDR1 and CDR2: SEHNR and FQNEAQ (reference sequence).

The chain carries TRBV7-9 and TRBJ2-3, with D possibly being TRBD2 (6 bases). CDR1 and CDR2 from the germline V gene are SEHNR and FQNEAQ (reference sequence). The V end was cut by 4 bases, the J end by 8 bases, with 13 bases between. The length of the CDR3 is 13 residues. CDR3 in amino acids: CASSSDGGGTQYF. The CDR3, as DNA: TGTGCCAGCAGCTCCGATGGGGGAGGTACGCAGTATTTT.

The V call is TRBV5-1, the J call TRBJ1-4; 7 nucleotides agree with TRBD1. The CDR3 consists of 12 residues. Germline-derived CDR1 and CDR2 are SGHRS and YFSETQ. V trimming: 5 bases; J trimming: 14 bases; junction bases outside the gene matches: 9. CDR3 amino acids: CASRLSTGQLFF. The CDR3 DNA reads TGCGCCAGCAGACTTTCAACGGGACAGCTGTTTTTT.

The chain joins TRBV7-2 to TRBJ1-6, with 8 bases that match TRBD1. The J segment lost 7 bases and the V segment lost 7 bases, leaving 9 bases of the junction unmatched. In germline, CDR1 is SGHTA, CDR2 FQGNSA. The CDR3 extends over 15 amino acids. The CDR3 spells CASKLGQGRNSPLHF. The DNA for the CDR3 is TGTGCCAGCAAACTTGGACAGGGTAGAAATTCACCCCTCCACTTT.

This clone was recorded only once. J is TRBJ1-1 and V is TRBV19; 9 bases are shared with TRBD1. V lost 6 bases to trimming and J lost 5 bases; unmatched junction nucleotides: 7. CDR1 and CDR2 (germline): LNHDA, SQIVND (reference sequence). The CDR3 has 14 residues. CDR3 nucleotide sequence: TGTGCCAGTAGACATCAACAGGGGGCTACTGAAGCTTTCTTT. It translates to CASRHQQGATEAFF.

The genes are TRBV28 and TRBJ2-4; 10 bases fit TRBD1. Losses at the gene ends were 6 bases for V and 5 bases for J; bases not matched to a gene: 1. Germline CDR1 and CDR2: MDHEN and SYDVKM. The CDR3 contains 13 residues. In DNA form, the CDR3 reads TGTGCCAGCAGAGGGACAGGGGAAAACATTCAGTACTTC. Translation gives CASRGTGENIQYF.

Here the CDR3 DNA reads TGTGCCAGCAGTGAATTGGTGGAGCCTTTCACAGATACGCAGTATTTT. Translation: CASSELVEPFTDTQYF. V is TRBV25-1 and J is TRBJ2-3, with D unresolved. Trimming took 1 base from V and 2 from J, leaving 13 bases between them. CDR3 length: 16 residues. CDR1 is MGHDK and CDR2 is SYGVNS in the germline V gene. Variable domain in full (rest from reference TRBV25-1 and TRBJ2-3): EADIYQTPRYLVIGTGKKITLECSQTMGHDKMYWYQQDPGMELHLIHYSYGVNSTEKGDLSSESTVSRIRTEHFPLTLESARPSHTSQYLCASSELVEPFTDTQYFGPGTRLTVL.

V and J are TRBV7-9 and TRBJ2-2; 9 nucleotides match TRBD1. Germline V gene lookup returns CDR1 SEHNR and CDR2 FQNEAQ (reference sequence). The length of the CDR3 is 16 residues. Trimming removed 4 bases from V and 2 bases from J; junction bases left unmatched: 5. The CDR3 loop reads CASSSPTGGNTGELFF. The CDR3 nucleotides are TGTGCCAGCAGCTCCCCGACAGGGGGTAACACCGGGGAGCTGTTTTTT.

The chain couples TRBV19 to TRBJ1-2, with D hard to call. Germline V gene sequence: CDR1 LNHDA, CDR2 SQIVND (reference sequence). The V gene lost 2 bases and the J gene lost 4 bases, with 8 bases spanning the gap. The CDR3 is 13 amino acids. CDR3 loop: CASSISQTYGYTF. CDR3 in DNA: TGTGCCAGTAGTATAAGTCAGACCTATGGCTACACCTTC.

The chain carries TRBV28 and TRBJ2-7; D not certain. Trimming pared 2 bases from V and 1 base from J, leaving 3 bases between. This CDR3 spans 12 amino acids. CDR1 is MDHEN and CDR2 is SYDVKM in the germline V gene. In DNA, the CDR3 is TGTGCCAGCAGTTTAGGGTCCTACGAGCAGTACTTC. It codes for CASSLGSYEQYF. The variable domain in full, with the rest retrieved from reference TRBV28 and TRBJ2-7, is DVKVTQSSRYLVKRTGEKVFLECVQDMDHENMFWYRQDPGLGLRLIYFSYDVKMKEKGDIPEGYSVSREKKERFSLILESASTNQTSMYLCASSLGSYEQYFGPGTRLTVT.